The present entry profiles one TCR beta chain with its context. This entry comes from a study of blood T cell repertoires in COVID-19. In the study overall: Samples of COVID-19 (acute and convalescent) were obtained from the United States, Italy and Spain. T cells, B-cell-depleted T cells, or PBMCs supplied cDNA or gDNA.

Method: immunoSEQ multiplex PCR; TCRdb's copy keeps in-frame clones and lacks some. The profile shows some 150,000 clones, approximately 88% of them singletons. Germline V gene data show CDR1 as LNHDA and CDR2 as SQIVND (reference sequence). V dropped 0 bases and J dropped 5; count of bases not matched to a gene: 12. This CDR3 comprises 19 residues. The J gene is TRBJ2-5, the V gene TRBV19; 13 positions match TRBD2. Input material: peripheral blood. The clonotype comes from a man between 70 and 80 years old with acute or convalescent COVID-19. The CDR3 region has the DNA TGTGCCAGTAGTATAGATCCAACTAGCGGGAGGGCCGGACGGGAGACCCAGTACTTC. This encodes CASSIDPTSGRAGRETQYF.